Following are 27 T cell receptor beta chains from one sample sequenced in a study of cytomegalovirus exposure and HLA in healthy donors. The PCR employed 60 Vbeta primers together with 13 Jbeta primers. Sequencing was performed with immunoSEQ multiplex PCR; in TCRdb, only in-frame clones are kept and a portion is missing. The sample lists more than 95,000 clones, 74% occurring once. Sequenced: PBMCs. These receptors all come from a woman aged 45-65 years in good health and CMV-seropositive.

The DNA for the CDR3 is TGTGCCAGCAGCACCGCCGGACAGGGCCTCTACGAGCAGTACTTC. Translation gives CASSTAGQGLYEQYF. The chain couples TRBV7-9 to TRBJ2-7; 8 bases fit TRBD1. Germline V CDR1 and CDR2: SEHNR, FQNEAQ (reference sequence). This CDR3 contains 15 residues. Germline trimming cut 5 bases from V and 3 bases from J; bases unmatched to any gene: 9.

The CDR3 DNA sequence: TGTGCCTGGAGTGTACGCAGGGTCGGGGCCAACGTCCTGACTTTC. It encodes CAWSVRRVGANVLTF. The chain couples TRBV30 to TRBJ2-6; maybe TRBD1 (5 bases). Trimming stripped 0 bases from V and 4 bases from J, with 10 bases between. There are 15 residues in the CDR3. Germline CDR1 and CDR2: GTSNPN and SVGIG (reference sequence).

This sequence joins TRBV5-1 and TRBJ2-1; 7 bases line up with TRBD1. In germline, CDR1 is SGHRS, CDR2 YFSETQ. There are 13 residues in the CDR3. V dropped 6 bases and J dropped 5; count of bases not matched to a gene: 5. CDR3 loop: CASKGTENNEQFF. CDR3 sequence (DNA): TGCGCCAGCAAAGGGACAGAGAACAATGAGCAGTTCTTC.

This clone occurred once. The chain couples TRBV9 to TRBJ2-5; 12 bases align to TRBD2. This CDR3 contains 18 residues. Germline V CDR1 and CDR2: SGDLS, YYNGEE. V trimming: 0 bases; J trimming: 0 bases; junction bases outside the gene matches: 6. The CDR3 loop is CASSVGLAGVTYQETQYF. The CDR3 bases are TGTGCCAGCAGCGTAGGACTAGCGGGGGTTACGTACCAAGAGACCCAGTACTTC.

This rearrangement joins TRBV4-1 to TRBJ2-2; 8 bases match TRBD2. CDR1 is MGHRA, CDR2 YSYEKL, per germline. V was clipped by 3 bases and J by 1 base; unmatched bases: 16. This CDR3 comprises 20 residues. CDR3 in DNA: TGCGCCAGCAGCCAGGGGGTTTTCCGGGGGGGATACCAGAACACCGGGGAGCTGTTTTTT. It yields the protein CASSQGVFRGGYQNTGELFF.

J is TRBJ2-3 and V is TRBV28; TRBD1 matches at 10 bases. Germline-derived CDR1 and CDR2 are MDHEN and SYDVKM. The CDR3 has 16 residues. With V trimmed by 4 bases and J by 2 bases, 6 bases remained unmatched. The CDR3 bases are TGTGCCAGCAGTTCGGGACAGGGGCCCCTCACAGATACGCAGTATTTT. Its protein product is CASSSGQGPLTDTQYF.

This clone occurred once. The CDR3 nucleotides are TGTGCCAGCAGCGTACAGGGGAACACCGGGGAGCTGTTTTTT. This gives the protein CASSVQGNTGELFF. The J gene is TRBJ2-2, the V gene TRBV9; maybe TRBD1 (5 bases). CDR1 is SGDLS and CDR2 is YYNGEE in the germline V gene. Deletions cut 1 base from V and 1 base from J, with 5 bases between. The CDR3 totals 14 residues. Looking up the rest from reference TRBV9 and TRBJ2-2 gives the full variable domain: DSGVTQTPKHLITATGQRVTLRCSPRSGDLSVYWYQQSLDQGLQFLIQYYNGEERAKGNILERFSAQQFPDLHSELNLSSLELGDSALYFCASSVQGNTGELFFGEGSRLTVL.

The table lists this clone with a few counts. The CDR3 reads CASSDLVTHNEQFF. In nucleotides, the CDR3 is TGTGCCAGCAGTGATTTAGTTACTCACAATGAGCAGTTCTTC. This chain uses TRBV2 with TRBJ2-1; D unresolved. Trimming left V 3 bases short and J 5 bases short, with 11 bases between. The CDR3 sequence is 14 residues long. Germline loops: CDR1 SNHLY, CDR2 FYNNEI.

The chain is built from TRBV9 and TRBJ1-6; no reliable D call. CDR1 and CDR2 (germline): SGDLS, YYNGEE. The CDR3 is 14 amino acids. Trimming took 1 base from V and 3 from J, leaving 5 bases between them. CDR3 residues: CASSVNSYNSPLHF. Here the CDR3 DNA reads TGTGCCAGCAGCGTAAACAGCTATAATTCACCCCTCCACTTT.

The gene calls are TRBV10-2 and TRBJ2-5, with TRBD1 identical over 12 bases. This CDR3 is 16 amino acids long. The V gene's germline CDR1 is WSHSY and CDR2 SAAADI. V shed 2 bases, J shed 5 bases, and the junction held 6 bases outside the gene matches. For the CDR3, the DNA is TGCGCCAGCAGTGAGGGGACAGGGGGCCTCGGGGAGACCCAGTACTTC. Residues: CASSEGTGGLGETQYF.

The chain couples TRBV19 to TRBJ2-5; D perhaps matches TRBD2 (5 bases). Trimming removed 8 bases from V and 5 bases from J, with 15 bases in between. The CDR3 totals 13 residues. Germline CDR1 reads LNHDA; CDR2 reads SQIVND (reference sequence). CDR3 coding DNA: TGTGCCAGTGCCCCCCCAGAGCGGGAGACCCAGTACTTC. Translating gives CASAPPERETQYF.

This clone was seen only a few times. The V and J genes are TRBV7-8 and TRBJ2-3; no reliable D call. The CDR3 has 15 residues. V dropped 1 base and J dropped 5 bases, with 13 bases sitting between them. Germline lookup yields CDR1 SGHVS and CDR2 FQNEAQ. CDR3 sequence reads: CASSLEPSSRDTQYF. CDR3 sequence (DNA): TGTGCCAGCAGCTTAGAGCCCTCTTCGAGAGATACGCAGTATTTT.

A single count supports this clone. The CDR3 nucleotides read TGTGCCAGCAGCCCAGACAGGGGGCAGGGCTACACCTTC. This sequence encodes CASSPDRGQGYTF. V and J are TRBV7-6 and TRBJ1-2; 10 nucleotides align to TRBD1. Germline V CDR1 and CDR2: SGHVS, FNYEAQ. The V gene end was trimmed by 5 bases and the J gene end by 8 bases; junction bases not matched to a gene: 5. This CDR3 has 13 amino acids.

Remarks on this clone: Other DNA sequences in the sample encode the same CDR3. V and J are TRBV9 and TRBJ1-5; D is possibly TRBD1 (5 bases). Germline CDR1 and CDR2: SGDLS and YYNGEE. V was trimmed by 2 bases and J by 1 base, leaving 7 bases between them. The length of the CDR3 is 14 residues. The CDR3 loop reads CASSVGGSNQPQHF. The CDR3 DNA follows: TGTGCCAGCAGCGTCGGGGGAAGCAATCAGCCCCAGCATTTT.

The sample holds one count of this clone. The V gene is TRBV2, the J gene TRBJ2-6; D is possibly TRBD2 (6 bases). This CDR3 has 17 amino acids. V was shortened by 6 bases and J by 1 base, with 16 bases between the two germline ends. Germline V gene sequence: CDR1 SNHLY, CDR2 FYNNEI. The CDR3 sequence is CASRLSGLNSGANVLTF. The CDR3 nucleotides read TGTGCCAGCAGACTTAGCGGCCTGAATTCTGGGGCCAACGTCCTGACTTTC. Variable domain in full (rest from reference TRBV2 and TRBJ2-6): EPEVTQTPSHQVTQMGQEVILRCVPISNHLYFYWYRQILGQKVEFLVSFYNNEISEKSEIFDDQFSVERPDGSNFTLKIRSTKLEDSAMYFCASRLSGLNSGANVLTFGAGSRLTVL.

The V and J genes are TRBV5-4 and TRBJ2-2; 11 nucleotides agree with TRBD2. V dropped 4 bases and J dropped 1; count of bases not matched to a gene: 3. The CDR3 sequence is 16 residues long. Per germline, CDR1 SGHNT and CDR2 YYREEE (reference sequence). The CDR3 DNA is TGTGCCAGCAGCCCTCTAGCGGGGGGGAACACCGGGGAGCTGTTTTTT. Its translation: CASSPLAGGNTGELFF.

This chain joins TRBV29-1 and TRBJ1-1; possible D gene TRBD1, 6 bases. The germline gives CDR1 SQVTM, CDR2 ANQGSEA. CDR3 size: 13 residues. Deletions cut 7 bases from V and 0 bases from J, with 12 bases between. The DNA for the CDR3 is TGCAGCGCAGGGGAGGGGCTGAACACTGAAGCTTTCTTT. Its protein product is CSAGEGLNTEAFF.

This sequence joins TRBV2 and TRBJ1-2; D uncertain. Trimming pared 6 bases from V and 1 base from J, leaving 9 bases between. This CDR3 region has 13 residues. CDR1 and CDR2 (germline): SNHLY, FYNNEI. The CDR3 sequence: CASRLYSNYGYTF. The CDR3 DNA sequence: TGTGCCAGCAGACTCTATAGTAACTATGGCTACACCTTC.

This rearrangement joins TRBV5-1 to TRBJ2-5; 7 nucleotides match TRBD1. This CDR3 comprises 14 residues. CDR1 SGHRS and CDR2 YFSETQ come from the germline V gene. V lost 4 bases and J lost 2; bases outside the gene matches: 5. In DNA, the CDR3 is TGCGCCAGCAGCAAAGGACAGGTACAAGAGACCCAGTACTTC. This translates into CASSKGQVQETQYF.

The rearrangement uses TRBV6-6 and TRBJ2-4; D is possibly TRBD1 (7 bases). Trimming removed 7 bases at V and 8 bases at J, with 21 bases between. The CDR3 spans 15 residues. CDR1 MNHNY and CDR2 SVGAGI come from the germline V gene (reference sequence). CDR3 DNA: TGTGCCAGCATCCCCGGGCAGGGGGGCGCGGACATTCAGTACTTC. It yields the protein CASIPGQGGADIQYF.

This sequence joins TRBV6-7 and TRBJ1-2; 7 nucleotides align to TRBD1. TRBV6-7 has ORF status, its function being uncertain. CDR3 size: 14 residues. J gave up 4 bases and V 6 bases, and 8 bases lay outside the gene matches. CDR3 coding DNA: TGTGCCAGCAGGCCCCGACAGGGTCCCTATGGCTACACCTTC. Amino acid sequence: CASRPRQGPYGYTF.

This clone was counted between two and nine times. The chain uses TRBV2 and TRBJ1-1; D perhaps matches TRBD1 (5 bases). V was clipped by 1 base and J by 3 bases, with 12 bases between them. The CDR3 runs 15 residues. Germline CDR1 and CDR2: SNHLY and FYNNEI. Here the CDR3 reads CASSEVGGAYTEAFF. CDR3 in DNA: TGTGCCAGCAGTGAAGTTGGAGGGGCCTACACTGAAGCTTTCTTT. The full variable domain, completed using reference TRBV2 and TRBJ1-1, is EPEVTQTPSHQVTQMGQEVILRCVPISNHLYFYWYRQILGQKVEFLVSFYNNEISEKSEIFDDQFSVERPDGSNFTLKIRSTKLEDSAMYFCASSEVGGAYTEAFFGQGTRLTVV.

The chain links TRBV6-5 to TRBJ1-5; TRBD1 matches at 7 bases. V gave up 6 bases and J gave up 7 bases; unmatched junction bases: 6. Germline assignment: CDR1 MNHEY and CDR2 SVGAGI. The CDR3 runs to 13 residues. The CDR3, as DNA: TGTGCCAGCAGGTCGACAGGGAGCCAGCCCCAGCATTTT. Translating it yields CASRSTGSQPQHF.

This clone turned up a few times. Other DNA sequences in the same sample also yield this CDR3. This chain connects TRBV21-1 to TRBJ1-6. TRBV21-1 is reported as a pseudogene. The CDR3 covers 18 residues. CDR3 sequence reads: CASSKVRAGAWDNSPLHF. The CDR3 nucleotides are TGTGCCAGCAGCAAAGTTAGGGCGGGGGCTTGGGATAATTCACCCCTCCACTTT.

The chain carries TRBV9 and TRBJ2-3; TRBD2 matches at 9 bases. V dropped 4 bases and J dropped 2; count of bases not matched to a gene: 8. The length of the CDR3 is 16 residues. CDR1 and CDR2 from the germline V gene are SGDLS and YYNGEE. The CDR3 DNA reads as TGTGCCAGCAGCCAACTGGGCGGGGGGGTCACAGATACGCAGTATTTT. It yields the protein CASSQLGGGVTDTQYF.

V is TRBV5-1 and J is TRBJ2-3, with a weak D call TRBD2 (6 bases). CDR1 and CDR2 (germline): SGHRS, YFSETQ. CDR3 size: 13 residues. V lost 5 bases and J 1 base, leaving 8 bases between the germline ends. The chain's CDR3 is CASSSGGTDTQYF. As DNA, the CDR3 is TGCGCCAGCAGTTCGGGGGGCACAGATACGCAGTATTTT. Supplemented by reference TRBV5-1 and TRBJ2-3, the full variable domain reads KAGVTQTPRYLIKTRGQQVTLSCSPISGHRSVSWYQQTPGQGLQFLFEYFSETQRNKGNFPGRFSGRQFSNSRSEMNVSTLELGDSALYLCASSSGGTDTQYFGPGTRLTVL.

This clone was seen a handful of times. The junction and the germline gene differ at one end; a read error may be behind it. The rearrangement joins TRBV27 to TRBJ1-6; D perhaps matches TRBD1 (6 bases). Germline CDR1 reads MNHEY; CDR2 reads SMNVEV (reference sequence). This CDR3 is built from 15 residues. CDR3: CATSEFRGDNSPLHF. CDR3 nucleotide sequence: TGTGCCACCAGTGAATTCAGGGGTGATAATTCACCCCTCCACTTT.